This TCR beta chain was sequenced in a study of T cell repertoires in MIS-A myocarditis. This CDR3 has 15 amino acids. The germline V gene encodes CDR1 SGHAT and CDR2 FQNNGV. V was clipped by 5 bases and J by 2 bases; unmatched bases: 7. Clones were sequenced by immunoSEQ multiplex PCR, and TCRdb holds only the in-frame ones, with some missing. Among 14,000 to 15,000 clones listed, roughly 81% were seen once. J is TRBJ2-7 and V is TRBV11-2; TRBD1 matches 9 bases. The sequence was collected from a man between 18 and 29 years old with fulminant myocarditis from multisystem inflammatory syndrome in adults (MIS-A) after COVID-19. The sequencing input was left ventricle heart tissue obtained at autopsy. CDR3 residues: CASSPGQGPTYEQYF. Written as DNA, the CDR3 is TGTGCCAGCAGCCCCGGACAGGGGCCCACCTACGAGCAGTACTTC.